This T cell receptor (beta chain) was captured by sequencing in a study of regulatory T cells in long-lasting Graves disease. Study results and limitations: Reduced TCR diversity was observed in persistent Graves' patients versus newly diagnosed patients. Comparison showed that persistent patients shared more public clonotypes (about 3,000) than new patients (roughly 970). TRBV28, TRBJ1-2 and TRBJ2-5 were favored in persistent disease.

V lost 4 bases and J 7 bases, leaving 13 bases between the germline ends. Germline V lookup: CDR1 LGHDT, CDR2 YNNKEL (reference sequence). The length of the CDR3 is 14 residues. In building TCR beta libraries, iRepertoire HTBI primers were used together with Arm-PCR of CDR3 regions. TCRdb passed the multiplex PCR reads through MiXCR, listing each CDR3 protein once. The profile shows about 400,000 distinct CDR3 sequences, 20% to 25% of them singletons. In this sample, this clonotype turned up a few times. Its specificity is unknown. Time point indicated: persistent/refractory GD, antithyroid drugs over 5 years with positive TRAb. Making the TCR library involved RNA that had been extracted from PBMCs.

This chain joins TRBV3-1 and TRBJ2-2; a possible D gene is TRBD2 (5 bases). The sequence derives from a female donor with Graves disease. This sample comprised peripheral blood mononuclear cells (PBMCs), obtained when the disease was refractory, from a patient treated with antithyroid drugs. The DNA of the CDR3 is TGTGCCAGCAGCCTTCCGACTAAAAACGGGGAGCTGTTTTTT. It translates to CASSLPTKNGELFF.